A selection of T cell receptor beta chains follows, all from one sample in a study of blood T cell repertoires in COVID-19. Profiling relied on immunoSEQ multiplex PCR, and the TCRdb table lists in-frame clones only, not all of them. The data contain 110,000 or so clones, 85% of them singletons. Input material: peripheral blood. The receptors come from a man aged 60-69 years with acute or convalescent COVID-19. Each CDR3 is given with its conserved first and last residue. A D gene is named only where the DNA matches it firmly. The size entry is marked missing in some rows and otherwise reads once, few, many or a size class.

TRBV19	TRBJ1-5	once	TRBD1	TGTGCCAGTAGCGATAATCGGGGGACAGGGGGTCAGCCCCAGCATTTT	CASSDNRGTGGQPQHF
TRBV7-2	TRBJ2-5	-	TRBD1	TGTGCCAGCAGCTTAGATCAGGGGGCGACAGAGACCCAGTACTTC	CASSLDQGATETQYF
TRBV19	TRBJ2-5	-	-	TGTGCCAGTAGTCGACGGGAGACCGTCCAAGAGACCCAGTACTTC	CASSRRETVQETQYF
TRBV5-1	TRBJ2-5	-	TRBD1	TGCGCCAGCAGTCCCGACGGAAACAGGGGGTCGGAGACCCAGTACTTC	CASSPDGNRGSETQYF
TRBV6-5	TRBJ2-7	-	-	TGTGCCAGCAGTTACGCGTTGGGCAGGGAAAACGAGCAGTACTTC	CASSYALGRENEQYF
TRBV6-1	TRBJ1-1	-	TRBD1	TGTGCCAGCAGTGAAGAAGGGGACAGCCCTGAAGCTTTCTTT	CASSEEGDSPEAFF
TRBV6-5	TRBJ2-7	once	TRBD1	TGTGCCAGCGGGACAGGGATCAACGAGCAGTACTTC	CASGTGINEQYF
TRBV7-9	TRBJ1-2	-	-	TGTGCCAGCAGCGTCGGGGTCGGAGCTAACTATGGCTACACCTTC	CASSVGVGANYGYTF
TRBV5-1	TRBJ1-4	-	TRBD1	TGCGCCAGCAGCGTGGGACAGGTTAATGAAAAACTGTTTTTT	CASSVGQVNEKLFF
TRBV7-2	TRBJ2-2	-	-	TGTGCCAGCAGCTCCGGACAGACCTACACCGGGGAGCTGTTTTTT	CASSSGQTYTGELFF
TRBV24-1	TRBJ2-7	-	-	TGTGCCACCAGTGAGGGGAGACTGGCGGATACCTACGAGCAGTACTTC	CATSEGRLADTYEQYF
TRBV3-1/TRBV3-2	TRBJ2-7	-	TRBD2	TGTGCCAGCAGCCAAGGGTTGACTAGCGGGGGGCTGGAGCAGTACTTC	CASSQGLTSGGLEQYF
TRBV21-1	TRBJ2-2	-	-	TGTGCCAGACGGGACAGGGCGAACACCGGGGAGCTGTTTTTT	CARRDRANTGELFF
TRBV10-3	TRBJ2-3	-	TRBD1	TGTGCCAGCGCAGATCGGGACAGGGGAACAGATACGCAGTATTTT	CASADRDRGTDTQYF
TRBV7-2	TRBJ2-1	-	-	TGTGCCAGCAGCCGGGGTGCGGTCAATGAGCAGTTCTTC	CASSRGAVNEQFF
TRBV19	TRBJ2-1	-	TRBD2	TGTGCCAGTTACGGGACTAGCGGCTACAATGAGCAGTTCTTC	CASYGTSGYNEQFF
TRBV5-1	TRBJ2-7	few	-	TGCGCCAGCAGCTTGGGACAGGAGCGCGCCGAGCAGTACTTC	CASSLGQERAEQYF
TRBV28	TRBJ1-5	-	-	TGTGCCAGCAGTCCTGGACGGACTATGATTTATAGCAATCAGCCCCAGCATTTT	CASSPGRTMIYSNQPQHF
TRBV29-1	TRBJ2-1	once	TRBD1	TGCAGCGTTCCGAGAGGGGACAGGGTCTACAATGAGCAGTTCTTC	CSVPRGDRVYNEQFF
TRBV7-9	TRBJ2-7	-	TRBD2	TGTGCCAGCACCTTAACCGGGACTAACTACGAGCAGTACTTC	CASTLTGTNYEQYF
TRBV5-1	TRBJ1-1	-	TRBD1	TGCGCCAGCAGCTTGCAGGACAGGGGCACTGAAGCTTTCTTT	CASSLQDRGTEAFF
TRBV4-1	TRBJ1-5	-	-	TGCGCCAGCAGCCAAGGACCTGGGGCTAACAATCAGCCCCAGCATTTT	CASSQGPGANNQPQHF
TRBV13	TRBJ2-7	-	-	TGTGCCAGCAGCTTAGGGTCGGGCGAGCAGTACTTC	CASSLGSGEQYF
TRBV7-9	TRBJ2-2	once	-	TGTGCCAGCAGCCCCAGTGGGCTAGCGAAAGCCGGGGAGCTGTTTTTT	CASSPSGLAKAGELFF
TRBV29-1	TRBJ2-1	few	TRBD2	TGCAGCGTTGAGGTGACTAGCGGGATCCGTCACTACAATGAGCAGTTCTTC	CSVEVTSGIRHYNEQFF
TRBV15	TRBJ2-1	-	-	TGTGCCACCAGCAGAGCCTCACCGGGACCCCGGGGGAATGAGCAGTTCTTC	CATSRASPGPRGNEQFF
TRBV4-3	TRBJ2-3	-	-	TGCGCCAGCAGCCAAGGGCTATCGGCGGTTGATACGCAGTATTTT	CASSQGLSAVDTQYF
TRBV3-1/TRBV3-2	TRBJ2-1	-	TRBD2	TGTGCCAGCAGCCAACCTCCTAGCGGGAGGTACAATGAGCAGTTCTTC	CASSQPPSGRYNEQFF
TRBV5-5	TRBJ2-2	-	TRBD2	TGTGCCAGCAGCTCCCGGACTAGCGGGAGATGGAACACCGGGGAGCTGTTTTTT	CASSSRTSGRWNTGELFF
TRBV5-4	TRBJ2-4	-	TRBD1	TGTGCCAGCAGCTATCCGGGACAGGGGGCGTCCGAGTACTTC	CASSYPGQGASEYF
TRBV7-2	TRBJ2-7	-	-	TGTGCCAGCAGCTTAAATAGCCAGGGCCACGAGCAGTACTTC	CASSLNSQGHEQYF
TRBV27	TRBJ2-1	-	-	TGTGCCAGCAGTTTACGGCAGGGAAGCAATGAGCAGTTCTTC	CASSLRQGSNEQFF
TRBV28	TRBJ2-7	-	-	TGTGCCAGCAGTACGGGCGACAGCTCCTACGAGCAGTACTTC	CASSTGDSSYEQYF
TRBV6-2/TRBV6-3	TRBJ2-4	-	TRBD1	TGTGCCAGCAGTAACGCGGGACAGGGGGACTCCTTC	CASSNAGQGDSF
TRBV7-3	TRBJ1-1	-	-	TGTGCCAGCAGCCCCCAGGTGAACACTGAAGCTTTCTTT	CASSPQVNTEAFF
TRBV5-6	TRBJ1-2	-	TRBD1	TGTGCCAGCAGCTTAACAGGGGGAAACTATGGCTACACCTTC	CASSLTGGNYGYTF
TRBV28	TRBJ2-7	-	-	TGTGCCAGCAGTCCAAGACTAGGCTACGAGCAGTACTTC	CASSPRLGYEQYF
TRBV7-2	TRBJ2-2	-	TRBD2	TGTGCCAGCAGCTCTGGACTAGCGCTTGTCGGGGAGCTGTTTTTT	CASSSGLALVGELFF
TRBV28	TRBJ2-1	-	-	TGTGCCAGCAGTGGAGCGGGTCTCCACAATGAGCAGTTCTTC	CASSGAGLHNEQFF
TRBV6-5	TRBJ1-1	-	-	TGTGCCAGCAGACCCTACAGGGATAGAACCACTGAAGCTTTCTTT	CASRPYRDRTTEAFF
TRBV19	TRBJ1-2	-	TRBD1	TGTGCCAGTACCATCACAGGGGTTAATGGCTACACCTTC	CASTITGVNGYTF
TRBV7-7	TRBJ2-5	-	TRBD1	TGTGCCAGCAGCTCCCTCGGGACAGGGCTTGAGACCCAGTACTTC	CASSSLGTGLETQYF
TRBV10-3	TRBJ2-7	-	-	TGTGCCATCAGTGAGTCAGTAGCGTCATCCTACGAGCAGTACTTC	CAISESVASSYEQYF
TRBV11-2	TRBJ2-2	-	-	TGTGCCAGCAGCTCCCTAGGGAACACCGGGGAGCTGTTTTTT	CASSSLGNTGELFF
TRBV19	TRBJ1-5	-	TRBD1	TGTGCCAGTAGTACCTCGGGACAGGGCCGCAATCAGCCCCAGCATTTT	CASSTSGQGRNQPQHF
TRBV5-4	TRBJ2-7	few	TRBD1	TGTGCCAGCAGCCGGGACAGGGTTTACGAGCAGTACTTC	CASSRDRVYEQYF